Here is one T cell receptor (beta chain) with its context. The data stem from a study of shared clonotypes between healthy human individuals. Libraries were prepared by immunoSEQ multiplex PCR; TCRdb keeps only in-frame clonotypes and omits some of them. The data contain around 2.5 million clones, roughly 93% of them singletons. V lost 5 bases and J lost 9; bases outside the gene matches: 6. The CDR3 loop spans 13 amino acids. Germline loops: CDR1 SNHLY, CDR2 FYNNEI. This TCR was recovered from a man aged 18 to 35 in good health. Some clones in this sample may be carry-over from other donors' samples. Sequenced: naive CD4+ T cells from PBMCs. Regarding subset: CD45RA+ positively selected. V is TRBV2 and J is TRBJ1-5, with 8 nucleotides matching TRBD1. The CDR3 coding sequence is TGTGCCAGCAGTCCAGGGGGCCCCCGGCCCCAGCATTTT. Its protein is CASSPGGPRPQHF.